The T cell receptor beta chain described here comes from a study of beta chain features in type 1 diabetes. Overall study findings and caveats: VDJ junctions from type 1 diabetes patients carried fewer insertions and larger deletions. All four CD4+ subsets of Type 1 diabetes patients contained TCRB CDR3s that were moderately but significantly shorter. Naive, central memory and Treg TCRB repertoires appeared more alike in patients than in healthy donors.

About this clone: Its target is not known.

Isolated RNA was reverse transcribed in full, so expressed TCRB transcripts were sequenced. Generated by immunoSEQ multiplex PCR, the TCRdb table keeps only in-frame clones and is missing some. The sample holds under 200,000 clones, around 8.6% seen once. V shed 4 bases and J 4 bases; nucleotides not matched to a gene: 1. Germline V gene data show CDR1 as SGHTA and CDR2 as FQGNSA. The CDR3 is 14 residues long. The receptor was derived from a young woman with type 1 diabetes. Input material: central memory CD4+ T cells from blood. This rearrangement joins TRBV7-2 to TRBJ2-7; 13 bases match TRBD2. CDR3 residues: CASSWGLAGYEQYF. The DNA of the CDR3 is TGTGCCAGCAGCTGGGGACTAGCGGGGTACGAGCAGTACTTC.